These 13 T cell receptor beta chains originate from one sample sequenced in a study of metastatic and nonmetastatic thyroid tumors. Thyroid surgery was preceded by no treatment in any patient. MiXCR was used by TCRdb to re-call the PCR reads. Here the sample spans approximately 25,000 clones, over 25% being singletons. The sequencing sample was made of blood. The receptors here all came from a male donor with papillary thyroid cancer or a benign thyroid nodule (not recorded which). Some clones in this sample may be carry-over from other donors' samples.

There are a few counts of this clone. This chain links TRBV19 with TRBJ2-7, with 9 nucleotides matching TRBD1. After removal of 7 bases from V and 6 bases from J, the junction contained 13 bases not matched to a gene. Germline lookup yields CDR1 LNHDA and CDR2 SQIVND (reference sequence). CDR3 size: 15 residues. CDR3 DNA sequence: TGTGCCAGTACTAGTACCGGGACAGGGACTTCCGAGCAGTACTTC. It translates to CASTSTGTGTSEQYF.

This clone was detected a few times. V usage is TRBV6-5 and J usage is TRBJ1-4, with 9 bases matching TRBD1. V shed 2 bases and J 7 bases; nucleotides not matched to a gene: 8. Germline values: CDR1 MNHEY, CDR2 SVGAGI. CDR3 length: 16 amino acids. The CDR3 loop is CASSYGNRGRGEKLFF. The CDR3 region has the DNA TGTGCCAGCAGTTACGGAAACAGGGGGCGGGGTGAAAAACTGTTTTTT.

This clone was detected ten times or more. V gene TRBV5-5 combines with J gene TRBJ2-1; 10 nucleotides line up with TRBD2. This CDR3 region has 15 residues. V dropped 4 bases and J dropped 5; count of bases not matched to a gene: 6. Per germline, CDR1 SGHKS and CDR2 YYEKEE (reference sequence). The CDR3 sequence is CASSHASGGHNEQFF. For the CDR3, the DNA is TGTGCCAGCAGCCACGCTAGCGGGGGCCACAATGAGCAGTTCTTC.

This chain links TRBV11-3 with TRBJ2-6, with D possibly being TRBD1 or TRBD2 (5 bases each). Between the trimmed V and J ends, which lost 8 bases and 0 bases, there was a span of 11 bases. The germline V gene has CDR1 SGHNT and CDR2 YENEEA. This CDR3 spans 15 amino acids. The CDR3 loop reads CASRQRSSGANVLTF. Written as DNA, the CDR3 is TGTGCCAGCCGACAGCGGAGCTCTGGGGCCAACGTCCTGACTTTC.

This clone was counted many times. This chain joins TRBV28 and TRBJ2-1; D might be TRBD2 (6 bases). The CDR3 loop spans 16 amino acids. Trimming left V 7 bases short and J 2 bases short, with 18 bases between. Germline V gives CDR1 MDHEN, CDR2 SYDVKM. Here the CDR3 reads CASTLMGEVPYNEQFF. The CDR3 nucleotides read TGTGCCAGCACTCTAATGGGGGAGGTCCCCTACAATGAGCAGTTCTTC.

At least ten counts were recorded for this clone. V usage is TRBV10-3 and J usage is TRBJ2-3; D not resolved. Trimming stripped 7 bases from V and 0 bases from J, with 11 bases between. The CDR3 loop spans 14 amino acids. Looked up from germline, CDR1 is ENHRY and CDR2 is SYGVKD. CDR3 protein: CAITWAASTDTQYF. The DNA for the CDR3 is TGTGCCATCACTTGGGCAGCTAGCACAGATACGCAGTATTTT.

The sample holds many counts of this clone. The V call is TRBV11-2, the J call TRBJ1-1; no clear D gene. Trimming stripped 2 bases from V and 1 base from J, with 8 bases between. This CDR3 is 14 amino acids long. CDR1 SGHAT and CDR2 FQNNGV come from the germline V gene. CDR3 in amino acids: CASSLFRENTEAFF. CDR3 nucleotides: TGTGCCAGCAGCTTATTCCGGGAGAACACTGAAGCTTTCTTT.

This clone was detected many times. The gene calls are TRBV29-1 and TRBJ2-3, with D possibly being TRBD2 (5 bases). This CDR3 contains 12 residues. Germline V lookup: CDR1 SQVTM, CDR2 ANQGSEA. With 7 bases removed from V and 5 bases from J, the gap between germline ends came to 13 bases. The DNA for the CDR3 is TGCAGCGCGCAGCTAGCCCAAGATACGCAGTATTTT. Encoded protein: CSAQLAQDTQYF.

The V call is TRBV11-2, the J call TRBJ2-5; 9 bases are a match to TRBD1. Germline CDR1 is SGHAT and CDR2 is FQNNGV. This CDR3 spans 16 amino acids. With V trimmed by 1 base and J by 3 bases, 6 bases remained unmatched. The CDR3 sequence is CASSLVGGDREETQYF. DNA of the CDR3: TGTGCCAGCAGCTTAGTGGGGGGGGACAGGGAAGAGACCCAGTACTTC. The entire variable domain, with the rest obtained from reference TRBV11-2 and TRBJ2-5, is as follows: EAGVAQSPRYKIIEKRQSVAFWCNPISGHATLYWYQQILGQGPKLLIQFQNNGVVDDSQLPKDRFSAERLKGVDSTLKIQPAKLEDSAVYLCASSLVGGDREETQYFGPGTRLLVL.

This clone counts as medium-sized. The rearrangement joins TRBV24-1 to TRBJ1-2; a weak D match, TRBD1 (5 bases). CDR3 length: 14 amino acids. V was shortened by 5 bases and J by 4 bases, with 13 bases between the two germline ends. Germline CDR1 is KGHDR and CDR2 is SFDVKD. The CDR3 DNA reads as TGTGCCACCAGTGGATCAGGGTCGGGCTATGGCTACACCTTC. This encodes CATSGSGSGYGYTF.

CDR3 coding DNA: TGTGCCAGCATTAAGGAGACAGGGAACTACAATGAGCAGTTCTTC. Residues: CASIKETGNYNEQFF. V and J are TRBV12-3 or TRBV12-4 and TRBJ2-1; 7 positions agree with TRBD1. V lost 7 bases, J lost 3 bases, and 9 bases stayed unmatched. This CDR3 contains 15 residues.

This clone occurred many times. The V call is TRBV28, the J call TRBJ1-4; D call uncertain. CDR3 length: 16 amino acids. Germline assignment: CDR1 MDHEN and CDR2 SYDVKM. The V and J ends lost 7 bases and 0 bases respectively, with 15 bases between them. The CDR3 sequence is CASTPPLASTNEKLFF. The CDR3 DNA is TGTGCCAGCACCCCTCCGTTGGCTTCAACTAATGAAAAACTGTTTTTT.

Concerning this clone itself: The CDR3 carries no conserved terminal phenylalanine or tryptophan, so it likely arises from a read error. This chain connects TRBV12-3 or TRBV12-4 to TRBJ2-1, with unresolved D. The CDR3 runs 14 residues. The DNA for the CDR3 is TGTCCCAGCAGTTTCGGGCAATCCTACAATGAGCAGTTCAGC. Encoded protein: CPSSFGQSYNEQFS.